The rows below give T cell receptor beta chains drawn from one sample of a study of blood T cell repertoires in COVID-19. Some clones are missing from TCRdb's copy, which holds only in-frame ones; the method was immunoSEQ multiplex PCR. The repertoire consists of fewer than 250,000 clones, with 75% to 90% occurring once and the leading ten covering approximately 3.7%. The specimen sequenced was PBMCs or T cells enriched from blood (not recorded which). These receptor sequences come from a woman in her twenties or thirties who had been exposed to COVID-19. Both conserved end residues are part of each CDR3.

j_call v_call cdr3_aa
TRBJ1-4 TRBV7-9 CASSVRDRVEKLFF
TRBJ1-2 TRBV9 CASSVIQGSGYTF
TRBJ2-7 TRBV4-1 CASSQDRTGVYEQYF
TRBJ1-1 TRBV7-9 CASSLTQGYTEAFF
TRBJ1-5 TRBV12-5 CASGMGTPRGQPQHF
TRBJ1-5 TRBV24-1 CATSDLRRTGDQPQHF
TRBJ2-3 TRBV5-4 CASNWERDNADTQYF
TRBJ1-5 TRBV19 CASRRGDNQPQHF
TRBJ2-7 TRBV7-9 CASGFPDRVPYEQYF
TRBJ1-2 TRBV4-1 CASSQAGGQGHDWGYTF
TRBJ1-5 TRBV4-2 CASSQHLRGGSNQPQHF
TRBJ2-1 TRBV19 CASSDSYLNEQFF
TRBJ2-2 TRBV1 CTSSQKTSGRPRNTGELFF
TRBJ1-1 TRBV6-5 CASSYSAVNTEAFF
TRBJ2-5 TRBV5-4 CASGRTGVQETQYF
TRBJ2-2 TRBV27 CASSLLGGGRNSFTGELFF
TRBJ1-4 TRBV6-5 CASSRGRGNEKLFF